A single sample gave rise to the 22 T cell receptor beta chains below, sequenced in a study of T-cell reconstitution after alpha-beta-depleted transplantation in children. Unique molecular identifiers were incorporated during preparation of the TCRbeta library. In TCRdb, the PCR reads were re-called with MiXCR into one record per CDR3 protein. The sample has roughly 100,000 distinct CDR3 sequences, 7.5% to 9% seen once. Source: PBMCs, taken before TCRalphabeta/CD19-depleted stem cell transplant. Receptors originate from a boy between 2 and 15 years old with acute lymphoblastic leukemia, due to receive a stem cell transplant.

The CDR3 sequence: CASRPAGTKNIQYF. The CDR3 coding sequence is TGTGCCAGCAGGCCTGCAGGGACAAAAAACATTCAGTACTTC. The V call is TRBV5-6, the J call TRBJ2-4, with a weak D call TRBD1 (6 bases). Germline V lookup: CDR1 SGHDT, CDR2 YYEEEE. Trimming stripped 5 bases from V and 4 bases from J, with 13 bases between. The CDR3 has 14 amino acids.

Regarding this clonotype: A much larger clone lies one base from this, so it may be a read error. The CDR3 is CASSPSGSSYNEQSF. CDR3 nucleotides: TGTGCCAGCAGTCCCAGCGGGAGCTCCTACAATGAGCAGTCCTTC. The rearrangement uses TRBV27 and TRBJ2-1; 8 bases align to TRBD2. The CDR3 covers 15 residues. The germline V gene encodes CDR1 MNHEY and CDR2 SMNVEV (reference sequence).

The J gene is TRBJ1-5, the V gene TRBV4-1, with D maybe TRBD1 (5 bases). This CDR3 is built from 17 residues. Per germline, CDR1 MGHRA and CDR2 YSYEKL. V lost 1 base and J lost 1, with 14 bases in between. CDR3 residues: CASSQVWTGGSNQPQHF. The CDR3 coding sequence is TGCGCCAGCAGCCAAGTTTGGACGGGGGGGAGCAATCAGCCCCAGCATTTT.

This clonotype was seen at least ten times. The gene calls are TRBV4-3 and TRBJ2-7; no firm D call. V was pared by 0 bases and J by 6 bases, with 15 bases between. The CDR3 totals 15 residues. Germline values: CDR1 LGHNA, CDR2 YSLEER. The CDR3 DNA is TGCGCCAGCAGCCAAGAAGTCATATCGACGGGCGAGCAGTACTTC. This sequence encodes CASSQEVISTGEQYF.

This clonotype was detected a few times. The CDR3 spells CASSSTSLTTTLQFF. The CDR3 DNA sequence: TGTGCCAGCAGCTCCACCTCATTGACTACAACGCTGCAGTTCTTC. The chain recombines TRBV5-4 with TRBJ2-1; D is perhaps TRBD2 (5 bases). Germline loops: CDR1 SGHNT, CDR2 YYREEE (reference sequence). Between the trimmed V and J ends, which lost 3 bases and 12 bases, there was a span of 22 bases. This CDR3 is built from 15 residues.

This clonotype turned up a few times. The CDR3 DNA is TGCAGTGCTAGCTATGGGGCTATAGCTTTCTTT. It is translated as CSASYGAIAFF. The genes are TRBV20-1 and TRBJ1-1; maybe TRBD1 (5 bases). Germline-derived CDR1 and CDR2 are DFQATT and SNEGSKA (reference sequence). The ends were cut back, 3 bases at V and 10 bases at J, with 12 bases in the middle. CDR3 length: 11 amino acids.

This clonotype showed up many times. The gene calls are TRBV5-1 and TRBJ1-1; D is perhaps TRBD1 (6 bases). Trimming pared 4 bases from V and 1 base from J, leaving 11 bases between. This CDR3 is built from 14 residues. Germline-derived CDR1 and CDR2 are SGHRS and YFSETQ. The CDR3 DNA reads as TGCGCCAGCAGCCCGGGACACCAGAACACTGAAGCTTTCTTT. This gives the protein CASSPGHQNTEAFF.

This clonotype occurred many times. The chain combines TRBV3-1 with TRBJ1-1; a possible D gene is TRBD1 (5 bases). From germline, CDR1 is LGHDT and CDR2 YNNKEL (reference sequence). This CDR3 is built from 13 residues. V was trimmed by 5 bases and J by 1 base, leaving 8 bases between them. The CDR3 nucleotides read TGTGCCAGCAGCGCACAGGCGAACACTGAAGCTTTCTTT. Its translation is CASSAQANTEAFF.

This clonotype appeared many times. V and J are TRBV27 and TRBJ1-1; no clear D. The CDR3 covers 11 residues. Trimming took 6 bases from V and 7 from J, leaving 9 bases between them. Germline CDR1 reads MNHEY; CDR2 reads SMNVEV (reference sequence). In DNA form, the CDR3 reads TGTGCCAGCAGAAAAGGTATTGAAGCTTTCTTT. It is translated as CASRKGIEAFF.

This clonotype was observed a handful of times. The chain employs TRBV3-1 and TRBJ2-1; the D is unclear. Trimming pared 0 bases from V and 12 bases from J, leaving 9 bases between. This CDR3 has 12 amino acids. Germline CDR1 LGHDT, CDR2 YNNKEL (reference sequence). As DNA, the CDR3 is TGTGCCAGCAGCCAAGAGTTCACCACGCAGTTCTTC. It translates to CASSQEFTTQFF.

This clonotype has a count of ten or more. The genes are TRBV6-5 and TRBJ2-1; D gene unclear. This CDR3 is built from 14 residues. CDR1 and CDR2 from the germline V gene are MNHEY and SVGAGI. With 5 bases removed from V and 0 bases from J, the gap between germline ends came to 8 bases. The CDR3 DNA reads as TGTGCCAGCAGTCCCTACAGCTCCTACAATGAGCAGTTCTTC. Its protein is CASSPYSSYNEQFF.

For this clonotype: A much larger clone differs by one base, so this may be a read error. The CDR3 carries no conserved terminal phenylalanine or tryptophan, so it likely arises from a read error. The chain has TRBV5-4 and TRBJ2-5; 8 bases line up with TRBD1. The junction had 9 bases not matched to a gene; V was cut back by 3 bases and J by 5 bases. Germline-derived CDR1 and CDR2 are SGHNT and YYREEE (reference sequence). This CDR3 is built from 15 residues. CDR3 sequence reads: CASSSSTGGSETQYY. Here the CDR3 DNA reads TGTGCCAGCAGCTCCTCAACAGGGGGGTCGGAGACCCAGTACTAC.

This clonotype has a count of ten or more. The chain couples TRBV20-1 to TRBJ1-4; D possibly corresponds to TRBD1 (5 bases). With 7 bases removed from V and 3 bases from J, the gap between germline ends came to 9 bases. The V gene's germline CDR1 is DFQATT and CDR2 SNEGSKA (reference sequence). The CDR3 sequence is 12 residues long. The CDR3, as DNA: TGCAGTGGGGCACAGGCTAATGAAAAACTGTTTTTT. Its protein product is CSGAQANEKLFF.

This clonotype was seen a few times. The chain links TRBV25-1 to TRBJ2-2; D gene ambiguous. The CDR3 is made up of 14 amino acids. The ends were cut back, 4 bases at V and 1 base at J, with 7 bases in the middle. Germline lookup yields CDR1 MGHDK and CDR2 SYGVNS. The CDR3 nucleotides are TGTGCCAGCAGTGCCTACAGGAACACCGGGGAGCTGTTTTTT. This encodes CASSAYRNTGELFF.

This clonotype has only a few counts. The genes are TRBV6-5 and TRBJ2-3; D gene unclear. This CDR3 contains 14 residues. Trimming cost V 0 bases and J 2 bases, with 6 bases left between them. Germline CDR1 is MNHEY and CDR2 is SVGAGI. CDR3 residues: CASSYSGHTDTQYF. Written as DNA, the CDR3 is TGTGCCAGCAGTTACTCGGGCCACACAGATACGCAGTATTTT.

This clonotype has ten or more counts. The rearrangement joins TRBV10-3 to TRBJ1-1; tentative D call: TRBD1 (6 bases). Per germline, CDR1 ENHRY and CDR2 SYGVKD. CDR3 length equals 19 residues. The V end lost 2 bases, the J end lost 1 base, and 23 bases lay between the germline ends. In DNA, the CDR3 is TGTGCCATCAGTGAGGTAGTTGGGACAACTAGAAGTCCGAACACTGAAGCTTTCTTT. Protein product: CAISEVVGTTRSPNTEAFF.

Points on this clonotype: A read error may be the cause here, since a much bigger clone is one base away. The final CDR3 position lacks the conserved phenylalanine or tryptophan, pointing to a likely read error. This CDR3 reads CSAWGQGMTYEQYC. CDR3 DNA sequence: TGCAGCGCCTGGGGACAGGGTATGACCTACGAGCAGTACTGC. The chain is built from TRBV29-1 and TRBJ2-7; TRBD1 matches at 9 bases. Trimming at V came to 7 bases and at J to 2 bases, leaving 9 bases not matched to a gene. The CDR3 is 14 residues long. In germline, CDR1 is SQVTM, CDR2 ANQGSEA.

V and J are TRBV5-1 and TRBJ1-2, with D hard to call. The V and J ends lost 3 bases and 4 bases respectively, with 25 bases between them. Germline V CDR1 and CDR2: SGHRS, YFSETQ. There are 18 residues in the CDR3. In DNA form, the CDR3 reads TGCGCCAGCAGCTCCTGGCTAGAGAAACACGTACTACTCTATGGCTACACCTTC. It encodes CASSSWLEKHVLLYGYTF.

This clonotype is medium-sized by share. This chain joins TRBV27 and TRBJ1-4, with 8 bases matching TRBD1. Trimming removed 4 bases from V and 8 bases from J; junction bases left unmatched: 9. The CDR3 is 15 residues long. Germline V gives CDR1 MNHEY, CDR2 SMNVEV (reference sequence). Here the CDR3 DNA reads TGTGCCAGCAGTTCCCCGGGACAGGTCCCAGAAAAACTGTTTTTT. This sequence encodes CASSSPGQVPEKLFF.

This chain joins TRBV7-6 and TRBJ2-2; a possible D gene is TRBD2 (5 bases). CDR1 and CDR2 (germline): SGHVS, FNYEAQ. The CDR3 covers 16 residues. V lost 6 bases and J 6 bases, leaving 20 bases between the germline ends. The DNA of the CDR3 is TGTGCCAGCAGATCCCTCCGACGGGGTCTTCCCGGGGAGCTGTTTTTT. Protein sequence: CASRSLRRGLPGELFF.

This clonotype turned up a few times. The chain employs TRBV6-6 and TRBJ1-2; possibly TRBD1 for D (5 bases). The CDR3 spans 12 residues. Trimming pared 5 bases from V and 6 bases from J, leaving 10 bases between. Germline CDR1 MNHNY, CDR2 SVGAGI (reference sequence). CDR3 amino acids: CASSPRGDGYTF. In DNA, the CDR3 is TGTGCCAGCAGTCCCCGGGGGGATGGCTACACCTTC.

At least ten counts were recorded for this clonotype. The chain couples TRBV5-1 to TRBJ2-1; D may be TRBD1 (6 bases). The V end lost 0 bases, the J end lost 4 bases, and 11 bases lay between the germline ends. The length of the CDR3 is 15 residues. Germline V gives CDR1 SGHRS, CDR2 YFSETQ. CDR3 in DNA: TGCGCCAGCAGCTTGGATGGACAGCTGTACAATGAGCAGTTCTTC. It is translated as CASSLDGQLYNEQFF.